This is a list of T cell receptor beta chains from one sample in a study of blood T cell repertoires in COVID-19. Assay: immunoSEQ multiplex PCR; the TCRdb copy retains only in-frame clones and omits some. The profile shows fewer than 350,000 clones, about 91% of them singletons. The sequenced material came from peripheral blood. These receptors all come from a woman in her 30s with COVID-19, enrolled during active disease. Each CDR3 is given with its conserved first and last residue. D genes are given only for firm matches. Where a row states a size, it is once, few, many or the class of an expanded clone; other rows omit it.

j_call,d_call,v_call,clone_size,cdr3_aa,cdr3_nt
TRBJ1-1,NA,TRBV5-1,NA,CASSPTGQWGTEAFF,TGCGCCAGCAGCCCAACAGGACAGTGGGGGACTGAAGCTTTCTTT
TRBJ1-2,NA,TRBV6-5,NA,CASSYTSTGSAGYTF,TGTGCCAGCAGCTACACTTCGACCGGGAGTGCTGGCTACACCTTC
TRBJ2-7,TRBD1,TRBV6-5,NA,CASTGTGTYEQYF,TGTGCCAGCACCGGGACAGGGACCTACGAGCAGTACTTC
TRBJ2-3,TRBD2,TRBV7-2,NA,CASSSRGGFSDTQYF,TGTGCCAGCAGCTCTCGGGGGGGGTTCTCAGATACGCAGTATTTT
TRBJ1-2,TRBD1,TRBV13,NA,CASSRGIGTGALYYGYTF,TGTGCCAGCAGCCGGGGGATCGGGACAGGAGCTCTGTACTATGGCTACACCTTC
TRBJ1-2,NA,TRBV9,NA,CASSSRNRPGGGYTF,TGTGCCAGCAGCTCCCGCAACCGGCCGGGAGGAGGCTACACCTTC
TRBJ1-1,NA,TRBV9,NA,CASSVAQENTEAFF,TGTGCCAGCAGCGTAGCACAGGAGAACACTGAAGCTTTCTTT
TRBJ2-1,TRBD1,TRBV19,once,CASRQTGALSNEQFF,TGTGCCAGTAGACAGACAGGGGCACTTTCAAATGAGCAGTTCTTC
TRBJ1-1,NA,TRBV18,NA,CASSPWQEGTEAFF,TGTGCCAGCTCACCATGGCAGGAGGGAACTGAAGCTTTCTTT
TRBJ1-5,TRBD1,TRBV4-1,once,CASSQAPGQGEQPQHF,TGCGCCAGCAGCCAAGCTCCGGGACAGGGTGAGCAGCCCCAGCATTTT
TRBJ1-1,NA,TRBV5-1,NA,CASTLEGSNTEAFF,TGCGCCAGCACCTTAGAGGGTTCGAACACTGAAGCTTTCTTT
TRBJ2-7,NA,TRBV7-9,NA,CASSPPNRNYEQYF,TGTGCCAGCAGCCCTCCAAACAGAAACTACGAGCAGTACTTC
TRBJ2-3,NA,TRBV6-5,NA,CASSLAAGTDTQYF,TGTGCCAGCAGCTTAGCCGCTGGAACAGATACGCAGTATTTT
TRBJ2-1,TRBD1,TRBV7-9,NA,CASSRRGDRVHNEQFF,TGTGCCAGCAGCCGACGGGGGGACAGGGTGCACAATGAGCAGTTCTTC
TRBJ1-2,NA,TRBV29-1,few,CSVVTGTPIWGYTF,TGCAGCGTTGTTACAGGGACCCCCATCTGGGGCTACACCTTC
TRBJ2-1,TRBD1,TRBV4-2,NA,CASTSHLTGGNYNEQFF,TGTGCCAGCACCAGCCACCTTACAGGGGGAAACTACAATGAGCAGTTCTTC
TRBJ1-1,NA,TRBV2,NA,CASRSRSRGPEAFF,TGTGCCAGCAGGTCCAGGTCGCGGGGGCCTGAAGCTTTCTTT
TRBJ1-1,TRBD1,TRBV29-1,NA,CSVTGEWNTEAFF,TGCAGCGTTACAGGGGAATGGAACACTGAAGCTTTCTTT
TRBJ2-3,NA,TRBV9,NA,CASSVARDTQYF,TGTGCCAGCAGCGTAGCGAGAGATACGCAGTATTTT
TRBJ1-2,TRBD1,TRBV6-2/TRBV6-3,once,CASSRDRDGYTF,TGTGCCAGCAGCCGGGACAGGGACGGCTACACCTTC
TRBJ2-1,NA,TRBV2,NA,CASSVINEQFF,TGTGCCAGCAGTGTCATCAATGAGCAGTTCTTC
TRBJ1-6,NA,TRBV19,NA,CASSIQDSRFNSPLHF,TGTGCCAGTAGTATCCAAGACAGCCGGTTCAATTCACCCCTCCACTTT
TRBJ2-3,TRBD2,TRBV6-1,NA,CASSEFERGGTDTQYF,TGTGCCAGCAGTGAATTTGAGCGGGGGGGGACAGATACGCAGTATTTT
TRBJ1-2,NA,TRBV2,NA,CASLPVAPYGYTF,TGTGCCAGCCTTCCGGTAGCCCCCTATGGCTACACCTTC
TRBJ2-7,NA,TRBV11-2,once,CASSRARGPYEQYF,TGTGCCAGCAGTCGAGCCAGGGGCCCCTACGAGCAGTACTTC
TRBJ1-5,TRBD1,TRBV7-8,NA,CASSFTGGNQPQHF,TGTGCCAGCAGCTTTACAGGGGGCAATCAGCCCCAGCATTTT
TRBJ2-1,TRBD2,TRBV11-2,NA,CASSPKGLAGGLGEQFF,TGTGCCAGCAGTCCCAAAGGGCTAGCGGGGGGGCTGGGTGAGCAGTTCTTC
TRBJ2-7,NA,TRBV5-5,NA,CASSSFDAGEQYF,TGTGCCAGCAGCTCGTTCGACGCGGGGGAGCAGTACTTC
TRBJ2-7,NA,TRBV11-3,NA,CASSSPGQGFYEQYF,TGTGCCAGCAGCTCGCCGGGACAAGGCTTTTACGAGCAGTACTTC
TRBJ1-2,NA,TRBV2,NA,CASSESGQGHDGYTF,TGTGCCAGCAGTGAATCGGGGCAGGGGCATGATGGCTACACCTTC
TRBJ2-5,TRBD1,TRBV2,NA,CASVQTGLVQETQYF,TGTGCCAGCGTACAGACAGGGTTAGTGCAAGAGACCCAGTACTTC
TRBJ2-5,TRBD2,TRBV3-1/TRBV3-2,NA,CASIHSGGHGPTQETQYF,TGTGCCAGCATCCATAGCGGGGGCCACGGACCCACTCAAGAGACCCAGTACTTC
TRBJ1-6,TRBD1,TRBV19,NA,CASSMDRGNSPLHF,TGTGCCAGTAGTATGGACAGGGGGAATTCACCCCTCCACTTT
TRBJ1-2,NA,TRBV7-9,once,CASSLTANYGYTF,TGTGCCAGCAGCCTTACAGCTAACTATGGCTACACCTTC
TRBJ1-1,TRBD1,TRBV20-1,NA,CSPTGGTEAFF,TGCAGCCCCACAGGGGGCACTGAAGCTTTCTTT
TRBJ1-2,TRBD1,TRBV5-6,NA,CASSTGTGLFGYGYTF,TGTGCCAGCAGCACAGGGACAGGCCTCTTTGGCTATGGCTACACCTTC
TRBJ1-2,TRBD1,TRBV2,NA,CASSRDREGLYGYTF,TGTGCCAGCAGCCGGGACAGGGAGGGGCTCTATGGCTACACCTTC
TRBJ1-2,TRBD1,TRBV29-1,NA,CSVDVSGTGSYGYTF,TGCAGCGTTGATGTCTCCGGGACAGGGAGTTATGGCTACACCTTC
TRBJ2-5,TRBD2,TRBV4-3,NA,CASSPTKLAGGLETQYF,TGCGCCAGCAGCCCTACCAAACTAGCGGGGGGGCTGGAGACCCAGTACTTC
TRBJ2-5,NA,TRBV7-9,NA,CASSTTLRGGETQYF,TGTGCCAGCAGCACCACGCTCCGGGGTGGAGAGACCCAGTACTTC
TRBJ1-5,NA,TRBV18,NA,CASSPNMVGASNQPQHF,TGTGCCAGCTCACCAAACATGGTAGGGGCCAGCAATCAGCCCCAGCATTTT
TRBJ1-5,NA,TRBV7-2,NA,CASSSAGNQPQHF,TGTGCCAGCAGTAGCGCAGGCAATCAGCCCCAGCATTTT
TRBJ1-2,TRBD1,TRBV29-1,once,CSVENNRGAGYTF,TGCAGCGTTGAAAATAACAGGGGGGCTGGCTACACCTTC
TRBJ2-5,NA,TRBV24-1,NA,CATSDPREVGETQYF,TGTGCCACCAGTGATCCCAGGGAGGTCGGAGAGACCCAGTACTTC
TRBJ2-7,TRBD1,TRBV5-5,NA,CASSLGQGSYEQYF,TGTGCCAGCAGCTTGGGACAGGGGTCCTACGAGCAGTACTTC
TRBJ1-5,TRBD1,TRBV19,NA,CASSKGQGNNQPQHF,TGTGCCAGTAGTAAGGGACAGGGGAACAATCAGCCCCAGCATTTT
TRBJ1-2,NA,TRBV2,once,CATTRDNYGYTF,TGTGCCACCACGAGAGATAACTATGGCTACACCTTC
TRBJ1-5,NA,TRBV6-5,NA,CASAGQLNQPQHF,TGTGCCAGCGCAGGACAGCTCAATCAGCCCCAGCATTTT
TRBJ2-3,TRBD1,TRBV5-6,NA,CASSWGTGKSTDTQYF,TGTGCCAGCAGCTGGGGGACAGGAAAGAGCACAGATACGCAGTATTTT
TRBJ1-1,NA,TRBV7-8,once,CASTIGGNTEAFF,TGTGCCAGTACCATAGGGGGAAACACTGAAGCTTTCTTT
TRBJ1-5,TRBD1,TRBV6-5,NA,CASRPTGGGQPQHF,TGTGCCAGCAGGCCTACAGGGGGCGGTCAGCCCCAGCATTTT
TRBJ2-2,TRBD2,TRBV6-5,NA,CASGGGITGELFF,TGTGCCAGCGGGGGGGGAATCACCGGGGAGCTGTTTTTT
TRBJ2-7,TRBD2,TRBV7-2,NA,CASSRRKSGDYEQYF,TGTGCCAGCAGTCGTAGAAAGAGCGGGGACTACGAGCAGTACTTC
TRBJ1-2,NA,TRBV4-3,NA,CASSQDSSGAYGYTF,TGCGCCAGCAGCCAAGATTCTTCAGGGGCCTATGGCTACACCTTC
TRBJ1-1,TRBD1,TRBV29-1,NA,CSGAGQQLTEAFF,TGCAGCGGCGCGGGACAGCAGCTCACTGAAGCTTTCTTT
TRBJ1-5,TRBD1,TRBV4-2,NA,CASSQLTGTASNQPQHF,TGTGCCAGCAGCCAGCTCACCGGGACAGCTAGCAATCAGCCCCAGCATTTT
TRBJ1-5,TRBD1,TRBV7-2,NA,CASSSRAPGQGAGQPQHF,TGTGCCAGCAGCTCCAGGGCCCCGGGACAGGGGGCAGGGCAGCCCCAGCATTTT
TRBJ1-6,TRBD1,TRBV11-3,NA,CASSLTQGYNSPLHF,TGTGCCAGCAGCTTAACACAGGGGTACAATTCACCCCTCCACTTT